The clone carrying this TCR beta chain was observed a handful of times. Its antigen is not identified. The entry originates in a study of T-cell memory formation after mild COVID-19. TCRalpha and TCRbeta libraries used 5'RACE with constant-segment primers and UMIs. TCRdb reprocessed the 5' RACE reads via MiXCR and lists one record per CDR3 protein. This sample has roughly 240,000 distinct CDR3 sequences, with 15% to 20% found just once. Study-level results: Among clones contracting day 15 to 85, CD4/CD8 was balanced, whereas later expanders leaned CD4+.

Deletions cut 5 bases from V and 2 bases from J, with 15 bases between. The CDR3 covers 15 residues. Germline loops: CDR1 SGHTA, CDR2 FQGNSA. This TCR was sampled from a man between 18 and 29 years old who had mild COVID-19 (a few samples of this study predate the infection). Cell type and time point are not known. The sample taken for sequencing was PBMCs or a T cell subset sorted from them (not recorded which). The chain uses TRBV7-2 and TRBJ1-1; D is unclear. CDR3 protein: CASSPRRGSNTEAFF. CDR3 coding DNA: TGTGCCAGCAGCCCAAGGCGGGGATCTAACACTGAAGCTTTCTTT.